The source of this T cell receptor beta chain is a study of T-cell reconstitution after alpha-beta-depleted transplantation in children. This clonotype was counted once. Antigen unknown. The study, taken as a whole, reports: The study traced high day-60 TCRbeta diversity in some patients to surviving recipient T cells and thymic progenitors. Several hundred expanded graft clones reportedly supplied alpha-beta T cells about two months after transplant. Diversity and T-cell counts at one year after transplant derived mostly from new T cells.

Construction of the TCRbeta library involved unique molecular identifiers. In TCRdb, the PCR reads were re-called with MiXCR into one record per CDR3 protein. In the table there are 27,000 or so distinct CDR3 sequences, 15% to 20% of which are singletons. The starting material was PBMCs, mostly from graft donor cells, obtained 60 days after TCRalphabeta/CD19-depleted stem cell transplant. The origin of this receptor is a male patient under 10 years old who had a stem cell transplant for acute lymphoblastic leukemia, so the T cells may come from the graft donor.

For the CDR3, the DNA is TGTGCCAGCAGCCAGGGACAGGGCTCCTACGAGCAGTACTTC. As protein: CASSQGQGSYEQYF. The rearrangement joins TRBV5-6 to TRBJ2-7; 9 bases agree with TRBD1. With 4 bases clipped from V and 0 bases from J, the junction kept 2 bases outside the gene matches. The CDR3 has 14 residues. Per the germline V gene, CDR1 is SGHDT and CDR2 is YYEEEE.